A single sample is the source of the 5 T cell receptor beta chains below, sequenced in a study of PD-L1 blockade in urothelial cancer. Sequencing used immunoSEQ multiplex PCR; TCRdb keeps in-frame clones, though not all of them. Counted here are just over 35,000 clones, just over 35% occurring once; the ten biggest clones make up around 9.3%. The sequencing used tumor tissue, collected before atezolizumab (anti-PD-L1) treatment. Receptors originate from a man in his sixties with urothelial cancer.

J is TRBJ2-6 and V is TRBV6-7, with D maybe TRBD1 (6 bases). TRBV6-7 is known as an ORF, though its function is uncertain. The CDR3 is 17 amino acids. The germline V and J ends were trimmed by 6 bases and 0 bases, with 15 bases remaining between them. CDR3: CASSRQGFLSGANVLTF. In nucleotides, the CDR3 is TGTGCCAGCAGCCGCCAGGGGTTCCTCTCTGGGGCCAACGTCCTGACTTTC.

This clone was found a few times. As DNA, the CDR3 is TGTGCCTGGGACGCCGCTAACTATGGCTACACCTTC. Amino acids: CAWDAANYGYTF. The rearrangement links TRBV30 to TRBJ1-2; D remains unclear. The CDR3 loop spans 12 amino acids. Germline V gene lookup returns CDR1 GTSNPN and CDR2 SVGIG (reference sequence). Trimming removed 5 bases from V and 0 bases from J, with 7 bases in between.

The chain employs TRBV6-8 and TRBJ1-5, with unresolved D. Germline-derived CDR1 and CDR2 are MNHGY and SAAAGT. The CDR3 consists of 15 residues. Trimming cost V 0 bases and J 0 bases, with 6 bases left between them. The CDR3 DNA is TGTGCCAGCAGTTACTCCAGGTATAGCAATCAGCCCCAGCATTTT. Its protein product is CASSYSRYSNQPQHF.

This clone counts as medium-sized. CDR3 nucleotides: TGTGCCAGTAGTCCCAGCGGGAGTCGGGGCGAGCAGTACTTC. This codes for CASSPSGSRGEQYF. V gene TRBV19 combines with J gene TRBJ2-7, with 8 bases that match TRBD2. CDR3 length: 14 residues. CDR1 is LNHDA, CDR2 SQIVND, per germline (reference sequence). V lost 5 bases and J lost 6; bases outside the gene matches: 9.

The gene calls are TRBV6-8 and TRBJ2-1; possibly TRBD1 or TRBD2 for D (9 bases each). CDR3 size: 21 residues. The V gene lost 6 bases and the J gene lost 0 bases, with 30 bases spanning the gap. Germline CDR1 and CDR2: MNHGY and SAAAGT. The CDR3 region is CASRALGQGLASGDSYNEQFF. CDR3 nucleotides: TGTGCCAGCAGGGCCTTAGGACAGGGGTTAGCTAGCGGGGACTCCTACAATGAGCAGTTCTTC.